This TCR beta chain was captured by sequencing in a study of post-analysis software for immune sequencing data. Study-level results: In patients, 4 to 6 TRBV segments were more frequent than in controls, with TRBV5-6, TRBV5-1 and TRBV20-1 among them. Strong co-clustering by F measure was seen for same-batch samples. Multiple sclerosis patients showed significantly lower normalized Chao1 diversity than controls did.

In the case of this clonotype: The antigen is not known.

Unique-molecular-identifier-tagged TCR beta cDNA libraries were used. T cells numbering about 0.85 to 11 million yielded cDNA molecules that totaled about 500,000. TCRdb used MiXCR to reprocess the PCR reads, holding one entry per CDR3 protein. The sample shows approximately 630,000 distinct CDR3 sequences, approximately 59% of them seen only once. V shed 7 bases, J shed 3 bases, and the junction held 12 bases outside the gene matches. Germline V gene sequence: CDR1 MGHDK, CDR2 SYGVNS. The CDR3 runs 18 residues. Input material: blood. The rearrangement joins TRBV25-1 to TRBJ2-2; 12 bases are shared with TRBD2. The TCR sequence derives from a girl aged 2-9 years with multiple sclerosis. CDR3 in amino acids: CASTASWTSGVHTGELFF. CDR3 bases: TGTGCCAGCACCGCAAGTTGGACTAGCGGGGTCCACACCGGGGAGCTGTTTTTT.